This T cell receptor (beta chain) was profiled in a study of blood T cell repertoires in COVID-19. Overall study: Material from acute and convalescent COVID-19 was sourced from the United States, Italy and Spain. Nucleic acid was either cDNA or gDNA, and it came from T cells, B-cell-depleted T cells, or PBMCs.

Trimming took off 5 bases at V and 1 base at J, with 8 bases between the two ends. The V gene's germline CDR1 is SGHNT and CDR2 YENEEA. The CDR3 covers 13 residues. In the original analysis: Estimation of nucleated cell counts relied on the amplification of reference gene primers. Clones were read by immunoSEQ multiplex PCR, and TCRdb kept only the in-frame ones, dropping some. V and J calls and clone size are given by that table; D and trimming were obtained from the DNA. The sample carries some 350,000 clones, 80% to 90% recorded once. This clonotype was obtained from a man aged 30 to 39 with active or convalescent COVID-19. This chain connects TRBV11-3 to TRBJ1-1; no definite D call. Sequencing was done on a sample of peripheral blood. The CDR3 DNA sequence: TGTGCCAGCAGCCCTACTAGGAACACTGAAGCTTTCTTT. This gives the protein CASSPTRNTEAFF. Full variable domain (rest looked up from reference TRBV11-3 and TRBJ1-1): EAGVVQSPRYKIIEKKQPVAFWCNPISGHNTLYWYLQNLGQGPELLIRYENEEAVDDSQLPKDRFSAERLKGVDSTLKIQPAELGDSAVYLCASSPTRNTEAFFGQGTRLTVV.